This entry lists 9 T cell receptor beta chains sequenced from one sample in a study of vaccination effects on CD4 cells after COVID-19 (dated 2022 in TCRdb). Library construction relied on the immunoSEQ multiplex PCR assay. What TCRdb holds here is the immuneACCESS table cut down to in-frame rearrangements. Part of the clones is not present; checked against another copy, under half of the missing clones reflect an unresolved V gene, and the others are unexplained. The sample table holds tens of thousands of clones, of which under 75% were seen once. The top ten clones comprise approximately 24% of the sample. The antigens for these receptors are not known. To identify antigen-specific CD4+ T cell clonotypes by their expansion, the ViraFEST assay first stimulated PBMC with viral peptide pools and then applied TCR sequencing. After more than nine days of culture, CD4+ T cells were isolated with the EasySep CD4+ T cell isolation kit. Healthy vaccine recipients had no prior SARS-CoV-2 infection, confirmed by negative nucleocapsid antibodies before and after vaccination.

The sequencing here drew on CD4+ T cells from PBMCs cultured with SARS-CoV-2 spike peptides, taken before COVID-19 vaccination. The cell subset or site label here, explained by the study, means: SARS-CoV-2 spike overlapping peptide pool stimulation. The source of these receptors is a human donor who received a COVID-19 vaccine.

V and J are TRBV30 and TRBJ1-5; D is possibly TRBD1 (5 bases). The CDR3 consists of 13 residues. The germline V gene encodes CDR1 GTSNPN and CDR2 SVGIG (reference sequence). Deletions cut 2 bases from V and 5 bases from J, with 10 bases between. The CDR3 DNA reads TGTGCCTGGAGTATGGGGCCAGATCAGCCCCAGCATTTT. This sequence encodes CAWSMGPDQPQHF. The full variable domain, rest sourced from reference TRBV30 and TRBJ1-5, is SQTIHQWPATLVQPVGSPLSLECTVEGTSNPNLYWYRQAAGRGLQLLFYSVGIGQISSEVPQNLSASRPQDRQFILSSKKLLLSDSGFYLCAWSMGPDQPQHFGDGTRLSIL.

CDR3 in DNA: TGTGCCAGTAGTCCCGGGACCAAGTGGAATGAGCAGTTCTTC. Its protein is CASSPGTKWNEQFF. The chain carries TRBV19 and TRBJ2-1; D assignment may be TRBD1 or TRBD2 (5 bases each). The CDR3 contains 14 residues. Trimming cost V 5 bases and J 7 bases, with 15 bases left between them. CDR1 and CDR2 from the germline V gene are LNHDA and SQIVND (reference sequence).

This clone is classed as medium-sized (0.01 to 0.1%). This sample includes further DNA sequences coding for the same CDR3. The chain is built from TRBV15 and TRBJ1-5; D might be TRBD1 (5 bases). Trimming took 0 bases from V and 6 from J, leaving 12 bases between them. Germline loops: CDR1 LNHNV, CDR2 YYDKDF (reference sequence). The CDR3 is made up of 15 amino acids. CDR3 residues: CATSRDPGIGQPQHF. The CDR3 nucleotides are TGTGCCACCAGCAGAGATCCAGGGATTGGTCAGCCCCAGCATTTT.

The rearrangement uses TRBV6-5 and TRBJ2-3; D possibly corresponds to TRBD2 (6 bases). The V end was cut by 6 bases, the J end by 2 bases, with 9 bases between. From germline, CDR1 is MNHEY and CDR2 SVGAGI. The CDR3 has 13 residues. Here the CDR3 reads CASRLGLTDTQYF. The CDR3 DNA sequence: TGTGCCAGCAGGTTGGGACTCACAGATACGCAGTATTTT.

The chain recombines TRBV7-2 with TRBJ1-1; D is ambiguous. V lost 1 base to trimming and J lost 0 bases, with 6 bases between them. The CDR3 is made up of 14 amino acids. Germline CDR1 is SGHTA and CDR2 is FQGNSA. CDR3 in amino acids: CASSLDPVNTEAFF. DNA for the CDR3: TGTGCCAGCAGCTTAGACCCGGTGAACACTGAAGCTTTCTTT.

The V gene is TRBV2, the J gene TRBJ1-2, with 8 positions matching TRBD1. The CDR3 totals 11 residues. The J segment lost 8 bases and the V segment lost 5 bases, leaving 1 base of the junction unmatched. CDR1 is SNHLY and CDR2 is FYNNEI in the germline V gene. DNA for the CDR3: TGTGCCAGCAGTAGGACAGGGGGCTACACCTTC. This gives the protein CASSRTGGYTF. Full variable domain (remainder filled in from reference TRBV2 and TRBJ1-2): EPEVTQTPSHQVTQMGQEVILRCVPISNHLYFYWYRQILGQKVEFLVSFYNNEISEKSEIFDDQFSVERPDGSNFTLKIRSTKLEDSAMYFCASSRTGGYTFGSGTRLTVV.

This clone was seen more than once but under ten times. This chain connects TRBV28 to TRBJ2-7, with 12 bases that match TRBD2. The CDR3 extends over 14 amino acids. With V trimmed by 2 bases and J by 4 bases, 0 bases remained unmatched. CDR1 and CDR2 from the germline V gene are MDHEN and SYDVKM. Written as DNA, the CDR3 is TGTGCCAGCAGTTTACTAGCGGGGGGGTACGAGCAGTACTTC. This codes for CASSLLAGGYEQYF. Together with reference TRBV28 and TRBJ2-7, the CDR3 gives the full variable domain: DVKVTQSSRYLVKRTGEKVFLECVQDMDHENMFWYRQDPGLGLRLIYFSYDVKMKEKGDIPEGYSVSREKKERFSLILESASTNQTSMYLCASSLLAGGYEQYFGPGTRLTVT.

The chain combines TRBV6-5 with TRBJ2-1; 10 nucleotides align to TRBD1. The CDR3 covers 16 residues. Per germline, CDR1 MNHEY and CDR2 SVGAGI. With 4 bases clipped from V and 2 bases from J, the junction kept 5 bases outside the gene matches. CDR3 in amino acids: CASSWTGGQAYNEQFF. CDR3 bases: TGTGCCAGCAGTTGGACAGGGGGTCAGGCCTACAATGAGCAGTTCTTC.

The rearrangement joins TRBV10-3 to TRBJ2-3; 7 bases map to TRBD1. Losses at the gene ends were 8 bases for V and 1 base for J; bases not matched to a gene: 3. The CDR3 loop spans 13 amino acids. The germline CDR1 and CDR2 sequences are ENHRY and SYGVKD. The CDR3 nucleotides read TGTGCCATCCAGGGGGTGGGCACAGATACGCAGTATTTT. This sequence encodes CAIQGVGTDTQYF.